The sample holds a few counts of the clone carrying this T cell receptor (beta chain). MiXCR was run by TCRdb on the 5' RACE reads, yielding one entry per CDR3 protein. The sample gives approximately 60,000 distinct CDR3 sequences, approximately 26% of which show up once; roughly 2.1% is in the top ten. The sorted Tregs were CD4+CD25+CD127-/low cells. The germline V gene encodes CDR1 SEHNR and CDR2 FQNEAQ (reference sequence). Trimming took off 3 bases at V and 6 bases at J, with 9 bases between the two ends. The CDR3 covers 12 residues. Sequences were obtained from tumor-infiltrating Tregs sorted from the breast tumor. This clonotype was sampled from a female donor with breast cancer. V gene TRBV7-9 combines with J gene TRBJ2-7; D possibly corresponds to TRBD2 (6 bases). This chain's CDR3 is CASSFPGSEQYF. For the CDR3, the DNA is TGTGCCAGCAGCTTCCCCGGGAGCGAGCAGTACTTC. The variable domain in full, with the rest retrieved from reference TRBV7-9 and TRBJ2-7, is DTGVSQNPRHKITKRGQNVTFRCDPISEHNRLYWYRQTLGQGPEFLTYFQNEAQLEKSRLLSDRFSAERPKGSFSTLEIQRTEQGDSAMYLCASSFPGSEQYFGPGTRLTVT.